These 16 T cell receptor beta chains were all obtained from the same sample, sequenced in a study of shared T cell receptors in the human thymus. The table came from immunoSEQ multiplex PCR; TCRdb's copy has only in-frame clones and leaves some out. The profile covers about 660,000 clones, with over 75% appearing a single time and 0.0095% to 0.013% taken by the ten largest. The data also belong to a second study, concerning human thymus T cells.

The specimen was thymocytes. These receptors originate from a boy less than two years old with a congenital heart defect.

V and J are TRBV7-9 and TRBJ2-1; 10 positions match TRBD2. This CDR3 has 18 amino acids. Trimming removed 4 bases from V and 2 bases from J; junction bases left unmatched: 11. The V gene's germline CDR1 is SEHNR and CDR2 FQNEAQ (reference sequence). The DNA for the CDR3 is TGTGCCAGCAGCTCCCCCCGGACTAGCGGAGAACCCTACAATGAGCAGTTCTTC. Protein product: CASSSPRTSGEPYNEQFF.

This chain joins TRBV29-1 and TRBJ2-1; 7 bases match TRBD1. Germline lookup yields CDR1 SQVTM and CDR2 ANQGSEA. The CDR3 covers 13 residues. Trimming removed 4 bases from V and 4 bases from J; junction bases left unmatched: 4. The CDR3, as DNA: TGCAGCGTTGCCCGACAGGGATACAATGAGCAGTTCTTC. Translation gives CSVARQGYNEQFF.

The chain combines TRBV6-1 with TRBJ2-1, with 11 bases matching TRBD2. Losses at the gene ends were 2 bases for V and 10 bases for J; bases not matched to a gene: 10. This CDR3 region has 16 residues. In germline, CDR1 is MNHNS, CDR2 SASEGT. CDR3 sequence: CASSEWGGTSGPEQFF. CDR3 in DNA: TGTGCCAGCAGTGAATGGGGCGGGACTAGCGGACCGGAGCAGTTCTTC.

This CDR3 is CASSLEGLPYNEQFF. As DNA, the CDR3 is TGTGCCAGCAGCTTGGAGGGACTCCCCTACAATGAGCAGTTCTTC. The J gene is TRBJ2-1, the V gene TRBV5-4; a weak D match, TRBD2 (6 bases). This CDR3 is 15 amino acids long. The germline V gene encodes CDR1 SGHNT and CDR2 YYREEE (reference sequence). Trimming removed 0 bases from V and 2 bases from J, with 9 bases in between.

The chain has TRBV6-6 and TRBJ1-5; possible D gene TRBD1, 6 bases. Trimming pared 6 bases from V and 6 bases from J, leaving 18 bases between. Germline CDR1 is MNHNY and CDR2 is SVGAGI (reference sequence). The CDR3 loop spans 15 amino acids. CDR3 in amino acids: CASSSPRGRVQPQHF. Here the CDR3 DNA reads TGTGCCAGCAGCTCGCCGCGGGGGCGGGTTCAGCCCCAGCATTTT.

V gene TRBV5-1 combines with J gene TRBJ2-1, with TRBD2 identical over 8 bases. V gave up 2 bases and J gave up 5 bases; unmatched junction bases: 15. Germline V gene lookup returns CDR1 SGHRS and CDR2 YFSETQ. The CDR3 covers 18 residues. As DNA, the CDR3 is TGCGCCAGCAGCTTTAAAAGGCTCGCCGGGAGGGAAAACAATGAGCAGTTCTTC. This translates into CASSFKRLAGRENNEQFF.

The rearrangement joins TRBV28 to TRBJ1-5; no definite D call. The CDR3 is 13 amino acids. Trimming removed 1 base from V and 7 bases from J, with 8 bases in between. Germline V gene data show CDR1 as MDHEN and CDR2 as SYDVKM. In nucleotides, the CDR3 is TGTGCCAGCAGTTTATTCACGGGGCAGCCCCAGCATTTT. Amino acid sequence: CASSLFTGQPQHF.

This clone was observed a handful of times. The chain links TRBV4-3 to TRBJ1-1; D is possibly TRBD1 (5 bases). Germline V CDR1 and CDR2: LGHNA, YSLEER. The CDR3 consists of 14 residues. V lost 4 bases and J lost 1, with 10 bases in between. Written as DNA, the CDR3 is TGCGCCAGCAGCCGCCTAGGACAGAACACTGAAGCTTTCTTT. This encodes CASSRLGQNTEAFF.

The V and J genes are TRBV7-6 and TRBJ2-7; 12 bases are shared with TRBD1. The CDR3 contains 15 residues. The V segment lost 5 bases and the J segment 4 bases; nucleotides outside the gene matches: 6. CDR1 and CDR2 from the germline V gene are SGHVS and FNYEAQ. The CDR3, as DNA: TGTGCCAGCAGCCACGGGGACAGGGGGCAATACGAGCAGTACTTC. Its protein is CASSHGDRGQYEQYF.

This chain uses TRBV7-3 with TRBJ2-3; TRBD1 aligns across 10 bases. The ends lost 4 bases at V and 6 bases at J; junction bases unmatched: 4. Germline V gene lookup returns CDR1 SGHTA and CDR2 FQGTGA. This CDR3 has 14 residues. Here the CDR3 DNA reads TGTGCCAGCAGCTCAAGGACAGGGGGGGATACGCAGTATTTT. Residues: CASSSRTGGDTQYF.

This chain joins TRBV25-1 and TRBJ2-1; unclear D gene. The CDR3 length is 17 residues. V was cut by 3 bases and J by 0 bases, with 15 bases left in between. Per germline, CDR1 MGHDK and CDR2 SYGVNS. CDR3 amino acids: CASSDLPLESSYNEQFF. DNA of the CDR3: TGTGCCAGCAGTGATCTCCCACTCGAAAGCTCCTACAATGAGCAGTTCTTC.

This chain uses TRBV4-1 with TRBJ2-5; tentative D call: TRBD2 (5 bases). The CDR3 spans 14 residues. Germline-derived CDR1 and CDR2 are MGHRA and YSYEKL. V dropped 2 bases and J dropped 4 bases, with 11 bases sitting between them. The CDR3 sequence is CASSQIGISETQYF. Written as DNA, the CDR3 is TGCGCCAGCAGCCAAATCGGGATTTCAGAGACCCAGTACTTC.

The chain is built from TRBV11-3 and TRBJ1-2; no definite D call. Trimming stripped 5 bases from V and 4 bases from J, with 14 bases between. The CDR3 is made up of 14 amino acids. The V gene's germline CDR1 is SGHNT and CDR2 YENEEA. The DNA for the CDR3 is TGTGCCAGCAGCCCGGGTCGCAGAGTCTATGGCTACACCTTC. As protein: CASSPGRRVYGYTF.

The CDR3 protein is CASSPHPRNRTGYTF. DNA of the CDR3: TGCGCCAGCAGCCCCCACCCCCGGAACAGGACAGGCTACACCTTC. V usage is TRBV4-3 and J usage is TRBJ1-2, with a tentative D call TRBD1 (5 bases). The germline CDR1 and CDR2 sequences are LGHNA and YSLEER. With 4 bases removed from V and 8 bases from J, the gap between germline ends came to 20 bases. CDR3 length equals 15 residues.

This chain joins TRBV7-9 and TRBJ1-3, with 8 positions matching TRBD1. This CDR3 has 17 amino acids. Germline CDR1 SEHNR, CDR2 FQNEAQ (reference sequence). V gave up 5 bases and J gave up 3 bases; unmatched junction bases: 12. The CDR3 DNA reads as TGTGCCAGCAGCACTCCGACGACAGGGGAGGGTGGAAACACCATATATTTT. As protein: CASSTPTTGEGGNTIYF. The variable domain in full, with the rest retrieved from reference TRBV7-9 and TRBJ1-3, is DTGVSQNPRHKITKRGQNVTFRCDPISEHNRLYWYRQTLGQGPEFLTYFQNEAQLEKSRLLSDRFSAERPKGSFSTLEIQRTEQGDSAMYLCASSTPTTGEGGNTIYFGEGSWLTVV.

The chain couples TRBV10-1 to TRBJ2-7, with D possibly being TRBD1 (6 bases). Looked up from germline, CDR1 is WNHNN and CDR2 is SYGVQD (reference sequence). CDR3 length: 15 amino acids. V was pared by 0 bases and J by 0 bases, with 9 bases between. The CDR3 DNA sequence: TGCGCCAGCAGTGAGTCTTACAGGGACTCCTACGAGCAGTACTTC. It is translated as CASSESYRDSYEQYF.